Detailed here is one T cell receptor beta chain. This sample is drawn from a study of blood T cell repertoires in COVID-19. Study overall: The samples span acute and convalescent COVID-19 from the United States, Italy and Spain.

The CDR3 sequence is 13 residues long. Germline V CDR1 and CDR2: SGHRS, YFSETQ. V lost 1 base and J 3 bases, leaving 7 bases between the germline ends. The protocol was immunoSEQ multiplex PCR, while the TCRdb copy is restricted to in-frame clones and leaves out a portion. The sample includes some 700,000 clones, 70% to 90% of them seen just once. The gene calls are TRBV5-1 and TRBJ1-1, with unresolved D. The material sequenced was peripheral blood. This receptor was obtained from a young woman with acute or convalescent COVID-19. This chain's CDR3 is CASSLNVDTEAFF. The CDR3 nucleotides are TGCGCCAGCAGCTTGAACGTAGACACTGAAGCTTTCTTT. The whole variable domain, remainder taken from reference TRBV5-1 and TRBJ1-1, is KAGVTQTPRYLIKTRGQQVTLSCSPISGHRSVSWYQQTPGQGLQFLFEYFSETQRNKGNFPGRFSGRQFSNSRSEMNVSTLELGDSALYLCASSLNVDTEAFFGQGTRLTVV.